The clone carrying this T cell receptor beta chain has a handful of counts. The CDR3 totals 14 residues. Germline-derived CDR1 and CDR2 are DFQATT and SNEGSKA (reference sequence). Trimming pared 4 bases from V and 2 bases from J, leaving 14 bases between. The data derive from a study of response to subunit inactivated influenza vaccine. TCRdb processed the RT-PCR reads anew with MiXCR; each CDR3 protein has one entry. Found here are approximately 500,000 distinct CDR3 sequences, around 21% of them singletons; the top ten hold 2.5% to 3%. This same sample was also taken into another study, of T cells expressing NK-cell markers. That report notes: TCR beta cDNA was made by 5'RACE template switching with UMIs. Beta-chain profiling covered CD3+CD56+NKG2C+, CD3+CD56+NKG2C- and CD3+CD56-NKG2C+ sorted subsets.

The sequence derives from a man between 50 and 59 years old who received an inactivated influenza vaccine. The source material was CD4+ T cells sorted from PBMCs, sampled roughly 12 days after vaccination. The chain recombines TRBV20-1 with TRBJ2-5; D perhaps matches TRBD1 (7 bases). Here the CDR3 DNA reads TGCAGTGCTAACCCACAGGGGAGGCAAGAGACCCAGTACTTC. It specifies CSANPQGRQETQYF.